The 20 T cell receptor beta chains in this list originate from one sample, sequenced in a study of shared clonotypes between healthy human individuals (dated by TCRdb to about 2020). Library preparation employed the immunoSEQ multiplex PCR assay. TCRdb mirrors the immuneACCESS table, restricted to in-frame sequences. Some clones are absent from its copies; in checked studies, under half trace to an unresolved V gene, and the reason for the others is unknown. The sample includes about 2 million clones, with approximately 95% observed a single time. 0.1% to 0.15% of the sample goes to the ten largest clones. Sequenced material: naive CD4+ T cells sorted from blood. Interpreted using the paper, the cell subset or site label stands for: CD45RA+ positively selected. The receptors shown here come from a man aged 18 to 30 in good health.

V gene TRBV29-1 combines with J gene TRBJ2-1; tentatively, D is TRBD1 (5 bases). This CDR3 has 12 amino acids. Deletions cut 3 bases from V and 6 bases from J, with 9 bases between. Germline loops: CDR1 SQVTM, CDR2 ANQGSEA. CDR3 DNA: TGCAGCGTTGAGGGGCTACCCAATGAGCAGTTCTTC. Residues: CSVEGLPNEQFF.

As to this clone: An end of the junction differs from the germline gene, which may be a read error. This chain joins TRBV2 and TRBJ2-7; tentative D call: TRBD1 (8 bases). Germline V lookup: CDR1 SNHLY, CDR2 FYNNEI. The CDR3 length is 14 residues. The CDR3 loop is CASREAGQAPEQYF. CDR3 in DNA: TGTGCCAGCAGGGAAGCGGGACAGGCACCGGAGCAGTACTTC.

CDR3 DNA sequence: TGTGCCAGCAGCTTAAGGGGGACTAGCGGGATGAACGAGCAGTACTTC. The encoded protein is CASSLRGTSGMNEQYF. The chain employs TRBV7-2 and TRBJ2-7; 13 bases align to TRBD2. Germline values: CDR1 SGHTA, CDR2 FQGNSA. The CDR3 contains 16 residues. Trimming removed 2 bases from V and 5 bases from J; junction bases left unmatched: 6.

The CDR3 bases are TGTGCCAGCAGAACCAGGGATCGCGAGCAGTACTTC. Protein: CASRTRDREQYF. The rearrangement uses TRBV6-5 and TRBJ2-7, with TRBD1 as a possible D gene (5 bases). With 6 bases removed from V and 6 bases from J, the gap between germline ends came to 12 bases. Germline V gene data show CDR1 as MNHEY and CDR2 as SVGAGI. This CDR3 contains 12 residues.

The V gene is TRBV7-9, the J gene TRBJ2-7; D is undetermined. V shed 4 bases and J shed 5 bases, with 9 bases lying between them. Germline V gene lookup returns CDR1 SEHNR and CDR2 FQNEAQ (reference sequence). CDR3 length: 12 amino acids. The CDR3 sequence is CASSSARDEQYF. The CDR3 DNA reads TGTGCCAGCAGCTCTGCTCGGGACGAGCAGTACTTC.

This chain links TRBV10-1 with TRBJ2-7; maybe TRBD2 (6 bases). CDR1 WNHNN and CDR2 SYGVQD come from the germline V gene (reference sequence). Trimming pared 7 bases from V and 3 bases from J, leaving 13 bases between. This CDR3 is 13 amino acids long. The CDR3 DNA sequence: TGCGCCAGCATTCTAGCGTTGGACTACGAGCAGTACTTC. Its protein product is CASILALDYEQYF.

The gene calls are TRBV2 and TRBJ2-7; TRBD2 matches at 8 bases. V gave up 6 bases and J gave up 3 bases; unmatched junction bases: 7. This CDR3 contains 14 residues. CDR1 is SNHLY, CDR2 FYNNEI, per germline. The CDR3 DNA sequence: TGTGCCAGCAGGGGACCGGGAGGGAACTACGAGCAGTACTTC. Amino acids: CASRGPGGNYEQYF.

The chain links TRBV25-1 to TRBJ2-1; the match to TRBD1 covers 8 bases. V shed 3 bases and J 5 bases; nucleotides not matched to a gene: 9. Germline assignment: CDR1 MGHDK and CDR2 SYGVNS. The CDR3 length is 16 residues. CDR3 coding DNA: TGTGCCAGCAGTGACCTTGGACAGGGAAGAGACAATGAGCAGTTCTTC. Its translation: CASSDLGQGRDNEQFF. Full variable domain (rest looked up from reference TRBV25-1 and TRBJ2-1): EADIYQTPRYLVIGTGKKITLECSQTMGHDKMYWYQQDPGMELHLIHYSYGVNSTEKGDLSSESTVSRIRTEHFPLTLESARPSHTSQYLCASSDLGQGRDNEQFFGPGTRLTVL.

In DNA, the CDR3 is TGTGCCAGCAGTGAAACAGGGGCAGGGGGTCCCCAGTGGAACCAGTACTTC. This codes for CASSETGAGGPQWNQYF. The chain has TRBV25-1 and TRBJ2-5, with TRBD1 identical over 7 bases. V gave up 2 bases and J gave up 10 bases; unmatched junction bases: 19. This CDR3 has 17 amino acids. CDR1 MGHDK and CDR2 SYGVNS come from the germline V gene.

J is TRBJ2-6 and V is TRBV18, with unresolved D. The CDR3 sequence is 16 residues long. V was clipped by 2 bases and J by 4 bases, with 12 bases between them. Germline V gene sequence: CDR1 KGHSH, CDR2 LQKENI. The CDR3: CASSPMGWGGANVLTF. In DNA, the CDR3 is TGTGCCAGCTCACCAATGGGCTGGGGAGGGGCCAACGTCCTGACTTTC.

The rearrangement joins TRBV5-1 to TRBJ2-3; 9 bases are shared with TRBD2. Germline V CDR1 and CDR2: SGHRS, YFSETQ. V shed 9 bases and J 4 bases; nucleotides not matched to a gene: 9. This CDR3 is 14 amino acids long. In nucleotides, the CDR3 is TGCGCCACTGGGGCTAGCGGGGATTCAGATACGCAGTATTTT. It specifies CATGASGDSDTQYF. Combining the CDR3 with reference TRBV5-1 and TRBJ2-3 gives the whole variable domain KAGVTQTPRYLIKTRGQQVTLSCSPISGHRSVSWYQQTPGQGLQFLFEYFSETQRNKGNFPGRFSGRQFSNSRSEMNVSTLELGDSALYLCATGASGDSDTQYFGPGTRLTVL.

As for this clone: This sample also contains other DNA sequences that code for the same CDR3. The gene calls are TRBV5-4 and TRBJ2-3; 7 nucleotides line up with TRBD1. In germline, CDR1 is SGHNT, CDR2 YYREEE (reference sequence). The CDR3 totals 15 residues. V lost 0 bases to trimming and J lost 1 base; unmatched junction nucleotides: 2. The CDR3 reads CASSLGQGRTDTQYF. The CDR3 DNA reads TGTGCCAGCAGCTTGGGACAGGGACGCACAGATACGCAGTATTTT.

The rearrangement uses TRBV11-3 and TRBJ2-2; 7 bases map to TRBD1. This CDR3 has 15 residues. Germline assignment: CDR1 SGHNT and CDR2 YENEEA. The V gene end was trimmed by 5 bases and the J gene end by 6 bases; junction bases not matched to a gene: 9. The CDR3 loop reads CASSVTTGPAGELFF. The DNA for the CDR3 is TGTGCCAGCAGCGTTACGACAGGGCCAGCCGGGGAGCTGTTTTTT.

J is TRBJ2-7 and V is TRBV9, with a tentative D call TRBD2 (6 bases). Germline V gives CDR1 SGDLS, CDR2 YYNGEE. Trimming cost V 2 bases and J 4 bases, with 16 bases left between them. CDR3 length: 15 residues. The CDR3 DNA sequence: TGTGCCAGCAGCGTGGGGGGTACCCCTACTTACGAGCAGTACTTC. Translated: CASSVGGTPTYEQYF.

The chain has TRBV10-3 and TRBJ1-2; 8 bases align to TRBD1. CDR3 length: 14 amino acids. Germline CDR1 reads ENHRY; CDR2 reads SYGVKD. V shed 4 bases and J 4 bases; nucleotides not matched to a gene: 5. The CDR3 spells CAISVATGVYGYTF. As DNA, the CDR3 is TGTGCCATCAGTGTCGCGACAGGGGTCTATGGCTACACCTTC.

The chain joins TRBV5-4 to TRBJ2-3; 11 bases agree with TRBD2. J lost 2 bases, V lost 4 bases, and 6 bases had no gene match. CDR1 and CDR2 (germline): SGHNT, YYREEE (reference sequence). CDR3 length: 16 residues. CDR3: CASSVGTSGVTDTQYF. The DNA for the CDR3 is TGTGCCAGCAGCGTTGGGACTAGCGGTGTCACAGATACGCAGTATTTT.

This clone was detected only once. J is TRBJ1-5 and V is TRBV10-2; no definite D call. Germline CDR1 is WSHSY and CDR2 is SAAADI. This CDR3 is built from 17 residues. V lost 0 bases and J 5 bases, leaving 17 bases between the germline ends. The DNA for the CDR3 is TGCGCCAGCAGTGAGTCTTCGTCCGGCGCATCTGATCAGCCCCAGCATTTT. Encoded protein: CASSESSSGASDQPQHF.

This clone was picked up one time. The chain carries TRBV6-4 and TRBJ2-5; 9 nucleotides agree with TRBD2. V gave up 3 bases and J gave up 5 bases; unmatched junction bases: 13. The CDR3 length is 17 residues. Germline CDR1 is MRHNA and CDR2 is SNTAGT. CDR3 protein: CASSEGLAGPFAETQYF. For the CDR3, the DNA is TGTGCCAGCAGTGAGGGGCTAGCGGGGCCTTTTGCGGAGACCCAGTACTTC.

The V call is TRBV2, the J call TRBJ1-1; weak D call: TRBD1 (6 bases). Trimming cost V 4 bases and J 3 bases, with 12 bases left between them. The CDR3 loop spans 14 amino acids. Germline CDR1 and CDR2: SNHLY and FYNNEI. As DNA, the CDR3 is TGTGCCAGCAGTGCGAACAGGGCGGACACTGAAGCTTTCTTT. Its protein product is CASSANRADTEAFF.

This sequence joins TRBV30 and TRBJ1-6, with TRBD1 as a possible D gene (5 bases). The CDR3 length is 15 residues. Trimming took off 2 bases at V and 7 bases at J, with 15 bases between the two ends. The germline V gene has CDR1 GTSNPN and CDR2 SVGIG (reference sequence). DNA of the CDR3: TGTGCCTGGAGTCTAGGCGGACAAACCAATTCACCCCTCCACTTT. It yields the protein CAWSLGGQTNSPLHF. Full variable domain (rest looked up from reference TRBV30 and TRBJ1-6): SQTIHQWPATLVQPVGSPLSLECTVEGTSNPNLYWYRQAAGRGLQLLFYSVGIGQISSEVPQNLSASRPQDRQFILSSKKLLLSDSGFYLCAWSLGGQTNSPLHFGNGTRLTVT.